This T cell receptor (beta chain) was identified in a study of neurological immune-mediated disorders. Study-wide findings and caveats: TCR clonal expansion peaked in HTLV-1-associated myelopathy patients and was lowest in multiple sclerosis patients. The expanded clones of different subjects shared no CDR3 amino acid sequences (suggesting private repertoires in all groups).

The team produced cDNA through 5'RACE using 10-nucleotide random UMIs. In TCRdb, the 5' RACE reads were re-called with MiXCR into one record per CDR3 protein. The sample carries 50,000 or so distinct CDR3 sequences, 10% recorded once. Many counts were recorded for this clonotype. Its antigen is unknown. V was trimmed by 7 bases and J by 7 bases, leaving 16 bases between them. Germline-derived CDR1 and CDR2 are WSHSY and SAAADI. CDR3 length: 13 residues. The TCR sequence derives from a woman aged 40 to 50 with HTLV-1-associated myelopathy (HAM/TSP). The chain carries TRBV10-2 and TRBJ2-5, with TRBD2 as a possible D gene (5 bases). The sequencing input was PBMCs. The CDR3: CASTELPRGTQYF. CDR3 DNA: TGCGCCAGCACCGAGTTACCCCGGGGGACCCAGTACTTC.